What follows are 24 T cell receptor beta chains derived from one specimen sequenced in a study of blood T cell repertoires in COVID-19. The assay was immunoSEQ multiplex PCR, and TCRdb's table has in-frame clones only and misses some. The data contain fewer than 90,000 clones, around 75% of them seen just once; the ten biggest clones take up approximately 6.3%. Sequencing input: peripheral blood. Receptor source: a man aged 70 or older with COVID-19, enrolled during active disease.

This rearrangement joins TRBV28 to TRBJ1-2; D gene uncertain. Trimming took 2 bases from V and 1 from J, leaving 11 bases between them. Per germline, CDR1 MDHEN and CDR2 SYDVKM. The CDR3 loop spans 15 amino acids. Written as DNA, the CDR3 is TGTGCCAGCAGTTTAAAGGCGGCCGGTAACTATGGCTACACCTTC. Protein: CASSLKAAGNYGYTF.

This sequence joins TRBV6-5 and TRBJ1-2, with D possibly TRBD1 on 5 matching bases. There are 15 residues in the CDR3. Trimming stripped 6 bases from V and 5 bases from J, with 19 bases between. Germline lookup yields CDR1 MNHEY and CDR2 SVGAGI. The DNA of the CDR3 is TGTGCCAGCAGCTCAGACAGCCAAGGAATTTATGGCTACACCTTC. This codes for CASSSDSQGIYGYTF.

V gene TRBV4-3 combines with J gene TRBJ2-7; 9 nucleotides line up with TRBD2. The CDR3 extends over 15 amino acids. Unmatched junction bases numbered 4, after V lost 1 base and J lost 3 bases. Germline lookup yields CDR1 LGHNA and CDR2 YSLEER. CDR3 sequence (DNA): TGCGCCAGCAGCCAAGGGTCTAGCGGGAACTACGAGCAGTACTTC. It yields the protein CASSQGSSGNYEQYF.

The chain combines TRBV10-3 with TRBJ1-5; no clear D. The CDR3 contains 11 residues. V was cut by 10 bases and J by 5 bases, with 9 bases left in between. Germline V gives CDR1 ENHRY, CDR2 SYGVKD. The CDR3 here is CAREVDQPQHF. The CDR3 coding sequence is TGTGCCAGGGAGGTCGATCAGCCCCAGCATTTT.

The chain has TRBV28 and TRBJ1-3; TRBD1 might be the D (6 bases). This CDR3 is 14 amino acids long. Germline CDR1 is MDHEN and CDR2 is SYDVKM. Trimming removed 8 bases at V and 4 bases at J, with 15 bases between. CDR3 amino acids: CASAKGGSGNTIYF. DNA of the CDR3: TGTGCCAGCGCGAAGGGGGGGTCGGGAAACACCATATATTTT.

The chain combines TRBV9 with TRBJ2-1; TRBD2 aligns across 9 bases. The trim removed 1 base at V and 0 bases at J, leaving 5 bases unmatched. Per germline, CDR1 SGDLS and CDR2 YYNGEE. The CDR3 covers 17 residues. This chain's CDR3 is CASSVMAGGNSYNEQFF. CDR3 bases: TGTGCCAGCAGCGTAATGGCGGGAGGGAACTCCTACAATGAGCAGTTCTTC.

To note about this clone: This specimen includes other DNA sequences encoding the same CDR3. The chain couples TRBV2 to TRBJ1-1, with unresolved D. This CDR3 region has 13 residues. Germline-derived CDR1 and CDR2 are SNHLY and FYNNEI. V lost 2 bases and J 1 base, leaving 5 bases between the germline ends. CDR3 nucleotide sequence: TGTGCCAGCAGTGAACAGGAGAACACTGAAGCTTTCTTT. Its protein is CASSEQENTEAFF.

The chain is built from TRBV11-3 and TRBJ2-2; a weak D match, TRBD2 (6 bases). This CDR3 spans 15 amino acids. Germline assignment: CDR1 SGHNT and CDR2 YENEEA. The V end lost 4 bases, the J end lost 1 base, and 10 bases lay between the germline ends. As DNA, the CDR3 is TGTGCCAGCAGCTATTGGCGGGAGAACACCGGGGAGCTGTTTTTT. It encodes CASSYWRENTGELFF.

The chain links TRBV30 to TRBJ2-1; D is unclear. There are 12 residues in the CDR3. CDR1 is GTSNPN, CDR2 SVGIG, per germline (reference sequence). Trimming cost V 2 bases and J 6 bases, with 8 bases left between them. The DNA of the CDR3 is TGTGCCTGGAGTTTGCGTCTCAATGAGCAGTTCTTC. As protein: CAWSLRLNEQFF.

The rearrangement uses TRBV12-3 or TRBV12-4 and TRBJ1-3, with D perhaps TRBD1 (5 bases). The CDR3 is made up of 13 amino acids. V gave up 11 bases and J gave up 5 bases, with 16 bases separating them. The CDR3 DNA follows: TGTGCCTCGACCGGAGACAGCCGAAACACCATATATTTT. It codes for CASTGDSRNTIYF.

J is TRBJ1-5 and V is TRBV6-5, with D possibly TRBD1 on 5 matching bases. Germline lookup yields CDR1 MNHEY and CDR2 SVGAGI. The CDR3 totals 16 residues. Deletions cut 4 bases from V and 1 base from J, with 14 bases between. The CDR3 spells CASSFRAGGSNQPQHF. The DNA for the CDR3 is TGTGCCAGCAGTTTCAGGGCAGGAGGGAGCAATCAGCCCCAGCATTTT.

The chain is built from TRBV6-6 and TRBJ1-5; D perhaps matches TRBD1 (6 bases). CDR1 and CDR2 (germline): MNHNY, SVGAGI (reference sequence). V was pared by 7 bases and J by 7 bases, with 23 bases between. CDR3 length: 16 residues. CDR3 DNA: TGTGCCAGCACCAACAGGGTCAGTCCAACGGGGCAGCCCCAGCATTTT. The encoded protein is CASTNRVSPTGQPQHF.

This clone has just one count. This rearrangement joins TRBV9 to TRBJ2-7; 9 nucleotides line up with TRBD1. This CDR3 spans 15 amino acids. CDR1 and CDR2 from the germline V gene are SGDLS and YYNGEE. V lost 4 bases and J lost 3; bases outside the gene matches: 8. The CDR3 protein is CASSPRDRVRYEQYF. The CDR3, as DNA: TGTGCCAGCAGCCCCAGGGACAGGGTTCGCTACGAGCAGTACTTC.

This clone was seen a few times. The V and J genes are TRBV7-9 and TRBJ2-7; D possibly matches TRBD1 or TRBD2 (5 bases each). With 5 bases removed from V and 3 bases from J, the gap between germline ends came to 14 bases. The CDR3 has 14 residues. CDR1 SEHNR and CDR2 FQNEAQ come from the germline V gene (reference sequence). CDR3 in amino acids: CASSRDGDRYEQYF. The DNA of the CDR3 is TGTGCCAGCAGCAGGGACGGTGATCGCTACGAGCAGTACTTC. The whole variable domain, filled in from reference TRBV7-9 and TRBJ2-7, reads DTGVSQNPRHKITKRGQNVTFRCDPISEHNRLYWYRQTLGQGPEFLTYFQNEAQLEKSRLLSDRFSAERPKGSFSTLEIQRTEQGDSAMYLCASSRDGDRYEQYFGPGTRLTVT.

The chain couples TRBV15 to TRBJ1-4; no clear D. V gave up 6 bases and J gave up 0 bases, with 8 bases separating them. The CDR3 is 14 residues long. Germline CDR1 and CDR2: LNHNV and YYDKDF (reference sequence). The CDR3 sequence: CATRDGPTNEKLFF. CDR3 coding DNA: TGTGCCACCAGAGATGGGCCAACTAATGAAAAACTGTTTTTT.

This clone was observed a single time. In DNA, the CDR3 is TGTGCCACCGAACCCTACGCCCGCTATAATTCACCCCTCCACTTT. This encodes CATEPYARYNSPLHF. J is TRBJ1-6 and V is TRBV28, with D unresolved. CDR1 is MDHEN, CDR2 SYDVKM, per germline. Trimming left V 10 bases short and J 3 bases short, with 16 bases between. The CDR3 is made up of 15 amino acids.

In DNA, the CDR3 is TGTGCCAGCAGCTCGACAGGTGTCGGAAACACCATATATTTT. Protein sequence: CASSSTGVGNTIYF. The rearrangement uses TRBV7-9 and TRBJ1-3, with TRBD1 as a possible D gene (6 bases). The CDR3 has 14 amino acids. Germline V gene sequence: CDR1 SEHNR, CDR2 FQNEAQ (reference sequence). V lost 4 bases to trimming and J lost 4 bases, with 11 bases between them.

The rearrangement uses TRBV25-1 and TRBJ2-1; maybe TRBD2 (6 bases). V was trimmed by 6 bases and J by 6 bases, leaving 18 bases between them. Per the germline V gene, CDR1 is MGHDK and CDR2 is SYGVNS. The CDR3 loop spans 15 amino acids. As DNA, the CDR3 is TGTGCCAGCAGGGCTAGGAAGAGGGGAGGCAATGAGCAGTTCTTC. As protein: CASRARKRGGNEQFF.

Only a few counts were recorded for this clone. The chain joins TRBV7-9 to TRBJ1-2, with D hard to call. V shed 4 bases and J shed 8 bases, with 8 bases lying between them. The CDR3 length is 11 residues. Germline assignment: CDR1 SEHNR and CDR2 FQNEAQ (reference sequence). Written as DNA, the CDR3 is TGTGCCAGCAGCTCTGGAGAAGGCTACACCTTC. Encoded protein: CASSSGEGYTF. The whole variable domain, filled in from reference TRBV7-9 and TRBJ1-2, reads DTGVSQNPRHKITKRGQNVTFRCDPISEHNRLYWYRQTLGQGPEFLTYFQNEAQLEKSRLLSDRFSAERPKGSFSTLEIQRTEQGDSAMYLCASSSGEGYTFGSGTRLTVV.

The chain joins TRBV18 to TRBJ1-4, with 7 bases lining up with TRBD1. With V trimmed by 5 bases and J by 7 bases, 10 bases remained unmatched. There are 15 residues in the CDR3. Per the germline V gene, CDR1 is KGHSH and CDR2 is LQKENI. Here the CDR3 DNA reads TGTGCCAGCTCAGCCTCGACAGGGTCCGGTGAAAAACTGTTTTTT. Protein product: CASSASTGSGEKLFF.

The chain carries TRBV6-2 or TRBV6-3 and TRBJ2-1; 7 bases match TRBD2. Germline loops: CDR1 MNHEY, CDR2 SVGEGT. Germline trimming cut 1 base from V and 4 bases from J; bases unmatched to any gene: 13. The CDR3 runs to 18 residues. CDR3 coding DNA: TGTGCCAGCAGTTACTTCCCCCTCAGCGGGGTCCTTTACAATGAGCAGTTCTTC. Protein sequence: CASSYFPLSGVLYNEQFF.

The chain joins TRBV9 to TRBJ1-2; a possible D gene is TRBD1 (6 bases). The germline gives CDR1 SGDLS, CDR2 YYNGEE. The V end was cut by 1 base, the J end by 7 bases, with 14 bases between. The CDR3 runs 14 residues. CDR3 coding DNA: TGTGCCAGCAGCGTAACGGGGGGCGCCGGTGGCTACACCTTC. It specifies CASSVTGGAGGYTF.

This clone appeared once. The rearrangement joins TRBV12-5 to TRBJ1-2, with D perhaps matching TRBD1 (6 bases). Germline values: CDR1 LGHNT, CDR2 FRNRAP. Trimming pared 0 bases from V and 8 bases from J, leaving 19 bases between. The CDR3 extends over 16 amino acids. CDR3 region: CASGLVVNRAIGGYTF. As DNA, the CDR3 is TGTGCTAGTGGTTTGGTAGTTAACAGGGCGATTGGAGGCTACACCTTC.

This clone showed up just a few times. The V and J genes are TRBV4-2 and TRBJ2-5; 14 bases align to TRBD2. The CDR3 has 17 amino acids. The germline V gene has CDR1 LGHNA and CDR2 YNFKEQ. The V and J ends lost 0 bases and 5 bases, in that order; junction bases with no gene match: 5. The CDR3 reads CASSQDLTSGGAETQYF. In nucleotides, the CDR3 is TGTGCCAGCAGCCAAGATCTGACTAGCGGGGGGGCCGAGACCCAGTACTTC.